This is a list of T cell receptor beta chains from one sample in a study of T cell repertoires in cytomegalovirus infection. Their target antigens are unknown. Each CDR3 protein is one row after TCRdb ran MiXCR on the reads. Of roughly 310,000 distinct CDR3 sequences in the sample, roughly 28% were seen once. Specimen: cultured PBMCs, collected from culture after CMV antigen stimulation. The receptors originated from a human donor in good health (CMV status not recorded). Some clones in this sample may be carry-over from other donors' samples. CDR3s leave out the opening cysteine and the closing phenylalanine or tryptophan. D genes are given only for firm matches.

v_call d_call cdr3_aa
TRBV20-1 . SARDWGVPSYEQY
TRBV7-9 TRBD1 ASSQDRGQPQH
TRBV30 . AWAGQPNQPQH
TRBV7-2 TRBD2 ASSSTSGITGEQF
TRBV2 . ASRSRVGASPLH
TRBV12-3/TRBV12-4 . ASNPAGTEAF
TRBV7-6 . ASSLARAMNTEAF
TRBV5-8 . ASSLDRSYEQY
TRBV28 . ASSLPGTEAF
TRBV12-3/TRBV12-4 TRBD2 ASSSRNRLAGGRSYNEQF
TRBV6-1 . ASRLHREQY
TRBV6-1 . ASRTTSGANVLT
TRBV7-2 . ASSLSQAHEQF
TRBV7-9 TRBD1 ASRGQGAVWYGYT
TRBV12-3/TRBV12-4 . ASSPGSTVYEQY
TRBV10-3 TRBD1 AISRDRGYNEQF
TRBV3-1 . ASSQDTLLITGYT
TRBV7-9 . ASSLRMGGLTEAF
TRBV12-3/TRBV12-4 . ASSFLAANQPQH
TRBV20-1 . SASGVSNQPQH
TRBV7-3 TRBD1 ASSSGQSPEEQY
TRBV5-4 TRBD1 ASSSPGQLSETQY
TRBV7-9 . ASSPGPGTIGELF
TRBV2 . ASSGEQGVNQPQH
TRBV6-6 TRBD1 ASAQGAREQY
TRBV11-2 . ASSKTGTINEKLF
TRBV4-2 . ASSLGEGGETQY
TRBV9 . ASSVAADRPGHRSNYGYT
TRBV7-6 . ASNPGGGTYEQY
TRBV11-1 TRBD1 ASSSPGQSSYNSPLH
TRBV7-2 TRBD2 ASSLYASGRSYEQY
TRBV5-4 TRBD1 ASSFRLRTGVNSPLH
TRBV19 TRBD1 ASSRDRSLPNVLT
TRBV9 TRBD1 ASNRDSSYGYT
TRBV7-2 . ASSSGPDSGANVLT
TRBV20-1 . SARGGWQPQH
TRBV28 TRBD2 ASSFPLAGDSYEQY
TRBV27 TRBD2 ASSSGVAYNEQF
TRBV7-6 . ASSFSDDHGYT
TRBV7-2 TRBD1 ASSLAGTGGMETQY
TRBV7-9 . ASSLRGIGDEAF
TRBV7-2 TRBD1 ASSLGPLQGAGTGELF
TRBV11-2 . ASSGLGNNSPLH
TRBV19 . ASSQGFTEAF
TRBV27 TRBD2 ASSFGLAGGRGEDTQY
TRBV11-2 . ASSLVEGYRTSQTQY
TRBV30 . AWSVGGYGAEAF
TRBV7-6 . ASSLSRPNTGELF
TRBV6-1 . ASNPGGGNEKLF
TRBV6-1 . ASGRADNSPLH
TRBV6-5 TRBD1 ASSPLVLGTGGNTIY
TRBV12-3/TRBV12-4 TRBD1 ASSRDRGQDYGYT
TRBV6-1 . ASSRLARGEQF
TRBV23-1 . ASSRTDSRHYNEQF
TRBV7-2 TRBD1 ASSLRSGGMATEAF
TRBV7-2 . ASSFRDSDYEQY
TRBV20-1 . SASSASGNTIY